The rows below give T cell receptor beta chains drawn from one sample of a study of T cell repertoires and HLA-DP antigens. TCRdb keeps only in-frame clones here, not all; method: immunoSEQ multiplex PCR. The sample lists around 90,000 clones; more than 75% were seen once. Their specific antigens are unknown. Input material: CD4+ T cells from PBMCs. The receptors were gathered from a man between 50 and 59 years old in good health and CMV-seronegative. Both conserved end residues are part of each CDR3. The D gene is left open where the match is weak. Not all rows give a size; the values are once, few, many and, for expanded clones, a class.

size	D	V	J	DNA	CDR3
NA	NA	TRBV19	TRBJ1-5	TGTGCCAGTAGTAACGCTCCGAATCAGCCCCAGCATTTT	CASSNAPNQPQHF
NA	TRBD1	TRBV6-5	TRBJ1-1	TGTGCCAGCAGTCCGACAGGGGGCGTTTTGACTGAAGCTTTCTTT	CASSPTGGVLTEAFF
NA	NA	TRBV7-2	TRBJ2-7	TGTGCCAGCAGCTTAGCAGTCCGGAATCCCAACTACGAGCAGTACTTC	CASSLAVRNPNYEQYF
NA	NA	TRBV7-9	TRBJ2-5	TGTGCCAGCAGCTTGGGACGGACGGAGACCCAGTACTTC	CASSLGRTETQYF
NA	NA	TRBV19	TRBJ1-5	TGTGCCAGTAGTAACGTGGGGACGGGCAATCAGCCCCAGCATTTT	CASSNVGTGNQPQHF
NA	NA	TRBV9	TRBJ2-3	TGTGCCAGCAGCGTAGCAGGAGATACGCAGTATTTT	CASSVAGDTQYF
once	NA	TRBV5-1	TRBJ2-7	TGCGCCAGCAGCTTTACCCAGGGTTACGAGCAGTACTTC	CASSFTQGYEQYF
few	NA	TRBV14	TRBJ1-1	TGTGCCAGCAGCCCCCCGGTAGGCAGGGGCACTGAAGCTTTCTTT	CASSPPVGRGTEAFF
NA	NA	TRBV7-9	TRBJ2-7	TGTGCCAGCAGCCGGACAGACAAAGCCTACGAGCAGTACTTC	CASSRTDKAYEQYF
NA	TRBD2	TRBV5-4	TRBJ2-1	TGTGCCAGCAGCGCCGGGACTAGCGGGAGGGTCTACAATGAGCAGTTCTTC	CASSAGTSGRVYNEQFF
NA	NA	TRBV29-1	TRBJ1-1	TGCAGCGTTTTTACAGGGTGGACTGAAGCTTTCTTT	CSVFTGWTEAFF
NA	NA	TRBV6-5	TRBJ1-1	TGTGCCAGCAGCTTTACAGGGAGAACTGAAGCTTTCTTT	CASSFTGRTEAFF
NA	NA	TRBV7-2	TRBJ2-3	TGTGCCAGCAGCGCGGATATAGGGACAGATACGCAGTATTTT	CASSADIGTDTQYF
NA	TRBD1	TRBV6-5	TRBJ2-1	TGTGCCAGCAGTTACTCGGGGGACAGACCTCGGGTTAAGTTCTTC	CASSYSGDRPRVKFF
NA	TRBD2	TRBV19	TRBJ2-3	TGTGCCAGTAGTATAGGACTAGCTCGGGGTGAAGATACGCAGTATTTT	CASSIGLARGEDTQYF
NA	NA	TRBV19	TRBJ2-3	TGTGCCAGTCATGGGGGGACGGGATCCACAGATACGCAGTATTTT	CASHGGTGSTDTQYF
NA	NA	TRBV7-8	TRBJ1-1	TGTGCCAGCAGCTTACTGAACCATATGAACACTGAAGCTTTCTTT	CASSLLNHMNTEAFF
NA	NA	TRBV2	TRBJ2-1	TGTGCCAGCAGGAGGGCCGGCAATGAGCAGTTCTTC	CASRRAGNEQFF
NA	NA	TRBV5-1	TRBJ2-5	TGCGCCAGCATAAAGGACTGGGGGGAGACCCAGTACTTC	CASIKDWGETQYF
NA	NA	TRBV18	TRBJ1-2	TGTGCCAGCTCACCACAGAGGGCTAGTAACTATGGCTACACCTTC	CASSPQRASNYGYTF
NA	TRBD1	TRBV2	TRBJ2-1	TGTGCCAGGCCGGGACAGGGGTTCGACAATGAGCAGTTCTTC	CARPGQGFDNEQFF
once	NA	TRBV4-2	TRBJ2-5	TGTGCCAGCAGCCAAGATGGGATAGCCGGAGAGACCCAGTACTTC	CASSQDGIAGETQYF
NA	NA	TRBV28	TRBJ1-5	TGTGCCAGCAGTTTACCCAGGGAAAATGGTCAGCCCCAGCATTTT	CASSLPRENGQPQHF
once	NA	TRBV5-5	TRBJ2-5	TGTGCCAGCTCCCCCGCTGGGGGGCAGAACCCGGGGACCCAGTACTTC	CASSPAGGQNPGTQYF